A single T cell receptor (beta chain) is shown here with its context. Its specificity is not known. Unmatched junction bases numbered 11, after V lost 5 bases and J lost 9 bases. This CDR3 has 14 residues. CDR1 and CDR2 from the germline V gene are DFQATT and SNEGSKA (reference sequence). Peripheral blood from each donor was collected in a volume of about 10 milliliters. A second PCR, run for roughly 7 to 12 cycles, used a sample-barcoded 5' primer plus a J-beta primer mix. Tags on each cDNA molecule came from a template-switch adaptor with 12 random nucleotides. TCRdb re-called the 5' RACE reads through MiXCR, storing one row per CDR3 protein. In the table there are more than 1,400,000 distinct CDR3 sequences, about 40% of which are singletons. The data belong to a study of blood T cells in healthy people across ages. Study-level findings and limits: TCR beta diversity per million T cells fell roughly linearly with age.

The TCR comes from a woman aged 18-29 years in good health. Sequenced material: blood. V is TRBV20-1 and J is TRBJ2-1, with 9 bases fitting TRBD2. CDR3 residues: CSAPPGLAGPEQFF. The CDR3 DNA reads as TGCAGTGCTCCCCCGGGGCTAGCGGGACCTGAGCAGTTCTTC.